These T cell receptor beta chains were read from a single sample in a study of control samples from healthy donors and cancer patients. The protocol was immunoSEQ multiplex PCR, while the TCRdb copy is restricted to in-frame clones and leaves out a portion. The sample lists 110,000 or so clones; roughly 89% were seen once. Sequenced input: blood. These receptors were obtained from a man aged 25 to 45 in good health. Each CDR3 is given with its conserved first and last residue. D genes are given only for firm matches. Clone size is not always given. Where it is, it says once, few, many or a class for expanded clones.

>-|TRBJ1-2|-|TRBV30
TGTGCCTGGGGGCGTAACAGGGACGGTGGCTACACCTTC
CAWGRNRDGGYTF
>once|TRBJ1-2|-|TRBV18
TGTGCCAGCTCACCAGAAACTAACTATGGCTACACCTTC
CASSPETNYGYTF
>-|TRBJ2-2|-|TRBV15
TGTGCCACCAGCCCCCGTCAACCGAACACCGGGGAGCTGTTTTTT
CATSPRQPNTGELFF
>-|TRBJ1-2|-|TRBV2
TGTGCCAGCCTGGACAGTTGGTCGTTAGCTAACTATGGCTACACCTTC
CASLDSWSLANYGYTF
>-|TRBJ2-3|TRBD2|TRBV7-2
TGTGCCAGCAGCTGGCGACTAGCGGGGGGAAGTGATACGCAGTATTTT
CASSWRLAGGSDTQYF
>-|TRBJ1-1|-|TRBV7-3
TGTGCCAGCAGCTTAACTGGGAACACTGAAGCTTTCTTT
CASSLTGNTEAFF
>-|TRBJ1-1|-|TRBV18
TGTGCCAGCTCACCGATTTCGAACACTGAAGCTTTCTTT
CASSPISNTEAFF
>-|TRBJ2-1|-|TRBV18
TGTGCCAGCTCACCACCGGCGGGGGCCTCCTACAATGAGCAGTTCTTC
CASSPPAGASYNEQFF
>-|TRBJ2-2|TRBD2|TRBV9
TGTGCCAGCAGCGCCCCTCGTGGGGGGGGCACCGGGGAGCTGTTTTTT
CASSAPRGGGTGELFF
>-|TRBJ1-1|-|TRBV3-1/TRBV3-2
TGTGCCAGCAGCCAAGATAAGTTTCTCATGAACACTGAAGCTTTCTTT
CASSQDKFLMNTEAFF
>-|TRBJ1-1|-|TRBV4-1
TGCGCCAGCAGATCCGGGACCCCGAACACTGAAGCTTTCTTT
CASRSGTPNTEAFF
>-|TRBJ2-1|-|TRBV27
TGTGCCACCGCGACAGCGAGCTCCTACAATGAGCAGTTCTTC
CATATASSYNEQFF
>once|TRBJ1-1|TRBD1|TRBV2
TGTGCCAGCAGTGAAACGGGACAGGGGGTGAACACTGAAGCTTTCTTT
CASSETGQGVNTEAFF
>-|TRBJ1-5|-|TRBV12-3/TRBV12-4
TGTGCCAGCTCAAAGACCCGGATCCAGCCCCAGCATTTT
CASSKTRIQPQHF
>-|TRBJ1-6|TRBD1|TRBV6-6
TGTGCCAGCAGGACAGGGAATTCACCCCTCCACTTT
CASRTGNSPLHF
>-|TRBJ2-1|-|TRBV10-2
TGCGCCAGCAGTGGCTACCCGAGTAATGAGCAGTTCTTC
CASSGYPSNEQFF
>-|TRBJ2-2|TRBD2|TRBV18
TGTGCCAGCTCACCTGGGACTAGCGGGGACACCGGGGAGCTGTTTTTT
CASSPGTSGDTGELFF
>-|TRBJ1-2|-|TRBV4-2
TGTGCCAGCAGCCAAGATGAAGGGGCCGGCTATGGCTACACCTTC
CASSQDEGAGYGYTF
>-|TRBJ2-5|TRBD2|TRBV2
TGTGCCAGCAGTGGTGGGACTAGCGCGTACCAAGAGACCCAGTACTTC
CASSGGTSAYQETQYF
>-|TRBJ1-3|-|TRBV29-1
TGCAGCGTCGGACAGACATACTCTGGAAACACCATATATTTT
CSVGQTYSGNTIYF
>-|TRBJ1-1|TRBD1|TRBV5-1
TGCGCCAGCAGCTTTTCTGGGACAGCGAACACTGAAGCTTTCTTT
CASSFSGTANTEAFF
>-|TRBJ1-2|TRBD1|TRBV6-5
TGTGCCAGCAGTTACCTAAGGACAGGGGGCTCCTATGGCTACACCTTC
CASSYLRTGGSYGYTF
>-|TRBJ2-3|TRBD1|TRBV11-3
TGTGCCAGCAGCTTAGATGGGACAGGGGGTGCAGATACGCAGTATTTT
CASSLDGTGGADTQYF
>once|TRBJ2-5|-|TRBV28
TGTGCCAGCTGTGGGGCCAGGAGCTCCCAAGAGACCCAGTACTTC
CASCGARSSQETQYF
>-|TRBJ1-2|-|TRBV5-1
TGCGCCAGCAGCCAATTAGGACAGCGACCGATTTCAAACTATGGCTACACCTTC
CASSQLGQRPISNYGYTF
>once|TRBJ1-1|TRBD1|TRBV10-2
TGCGCCAGCAGGAATACAGGGGCCCCGAACACTGAAGCTTTCTTT
CASRNTGAPNTEAFF
>-|TRBJ1-1|-|TRBV10-1
TGCGCCAGCAGTATGTCCAAGGGGTCGTTCACTGAAGCTTTCTTT
CASSMSKGSFTEAFF
>-|TRBJ1-6|-|TRBV19
TGTGCCAGTAGTATTGGGATGGCTAATTCACCCCTCCACTTT
CASSIGMANSPLHF
>-|TRBJ1-2|-|TRBV2
TGTGCCAGCAGGAAAGCAAGGTCGGTCTATGGCTACACCTTC
CASRKARSVYGYTF
>-|TRBJ1-1|-|TRBV4-1
TGCGCCAGCAGCCAAGATATCGGGAACACTGAAGCTTTCTTT
CASSQDIGNTEAFF
>-|TRBJ1-2|TRBD1|TRBV4-1
TGCGCCAGCAGCCAAGATCCAGGGGGTGCTAACTATGGCTACACCTTC
CASSQDPGGANYGYTF
>few|TRBJ2-5|-|TRBV15
TGTGCCACCAGCAAGGGTACAGAGACCCAGTACTTC
CATSKGTETQYF
>-|TRBJ2-7|TRBD1|TRBV5-5
TGTGCCAGCAGCTTTCGGGGACAGGGAGAGACCTACGAGCAGTACTTC
CASSFRGQGETYEQYF
>few|TRBJ1-1|TRBD1|TRBV6-5
TGTGCCAGCAGAACAGGGGCCACTGAAGCTTTCTTT
CASRTGATEAFF
>-|TRBJ2-7|-|TRBV5-5
TGTGCCAGCAGCTACACACAGGGAAATTCCTACGAGCAGTACTTC
CASSYTQGNSYEQYF
>-|TRBJ2-6|-|TRBV11-3
TGTGCCAGCAGCTTACAGGGGGCCAACGTCCTGACTTTC
CASSLQGANVLTF
>-|TRBJ2-1|TRBD2|TRBV11-2
TGTGCCAGCAGCTTAGAAAAAATAGCGGGGACTGAGCAGTTCTTC
CASSLEKIAGTEQFF
>-|TRBJ2-5|TRBD2|TRBV7-2
TGTGCCAGCAGCTTAACTAGCGGGTCGGAAGAGACCCAGTACTTC
CASSLTSGSEETQYF
>-|TRBJ1-5|-|TRBV5-6
TGTGCCAGCAGCTTGTGGAACAGGGCTTATCAGCCCCAGCATTTT
CASSLWNRAYQPQHF
>-|TRBJ1-2|-|TRBV24-1
TGTGCCACCAGTGCGGGCTCCAACTATGGCTACACCTTC
CATSAGSNYGYTF
>-|TRBJ1-4|-|TRBV6-1
TGTGCCAGCAGTGAAGCGGGGATAGGGGACGTTCCTAATGAAAAACTGTTTTTT
CASSEAGIGDVPNEKLFF
>few|TRBJ1-5|-|TRBV10-2
TGCGCCAGCGCGGCAGAAAACAATCAGCCCCAGCATTTT
CASAAENNQPQHF
>-|TRBJ2-6|-|TRBV29-1
TGCAGCGTTGAGGGATTGTCTGGGGCCAACGTCCTGACTTTC
CSVEGLSGANVLTF
>-|TRBJ1-5|TRBD1|TRBV19
TGTGCCAGTAGTATCACAGGGGGCAACCAGCCCCAGCATTTT
CASSITGGNQPQHF